The text below deals with one TCR beta chain. The antigen remains undetermined. Germline CDR1 LNHDA, CDR2 SQIVND (reference sequence). The CDR3 is made up of 14 amino acids. The V gene end was trimmed by 6 bases and the J gene end by 5 bases; junction bases not matched to a gene: 7. The source of the sample is a study of radiotherapy plus CTLA-4 blockade in lung cancer. Study-wide context: Objective responses arose in roughly 17% of patients, and over 25% experienced disease control.

Some clones are missing from TCRdb's copy, which holds only in-frame ones; the method was immunoSEQ multiplex PCR. This sample has around 56,000 clones, with 65% to 80% found just once. Study observations and caveats: The authors reported that early blood T cell clone dynamics, with interferon-beta, best predicted response. Expansion in blood of tumor-derived TCR clones was seen after radiotherapy plus ipilimumab.

The clonotype originates from a human donor with non-small cell lung cancer who had a complete response to radiotherapy plus ipilimumab. The sequencing used peripheral blood, collected from a patient treated with radiotherapy plus ipilimumab. The chain joins TRBV19 to TRBJ1-1; 9 bases align to TRBD1. CDR3 sequence reads: CASREGQGKTEAFF. In DNA form, the CDR3 reads TGTGCCAGTAGAGAGGGACAGGGAAAGACTGAAGCTTTCTTT.